One and the same sample provided the 10 T cell receptor beta chains below, sequenced in a study of shared clonotypes between healthy human individuals. The table came from immunoSEQ multiplex PCR; TCRdb's copy has only in-frame clones and leaves some out. The table records roughly 2.2 million clones, 85% to 95% of them present only once. The sequencing sample was made of naive CD4+ T cells from PBMCs. As to subset: CD45RA+ positively selected. The receptors come from a man younger than 30 in good health. Some clones in this sample may be carry-over from other donors' samples.

The chain recombines TRBV2 with TRBJ2-7; no reliable D call. Trimming left V 6 bases short and J 2 bases short, with 17 bases between. The CDR3 length is 15 residues. Looked up from germline, CDR1 is SNHLY and CDR2 is FYNNEI. The CDR3 DNA is TGTGCCAGCAGGGAGAAGCTGAATCTAGCCTACGAGCAGTACTTC. It codes for CASREKLNLAYEQYF. Complete variable domain (other parts from reference TRBV2 and TRBJ2-7): EPEVTQTPSHQVTQMGQEVILRCVPISNHLYFYWYRQILGQKVEFLVSFYNNEISEKSEIFDDQFSVERPDGSNFTLKIRSTKLEDSAMYFCASREKLNLAYEQYFGPGTRLTVT.

This sequence joins TRBV9 and TRBJ1-5; a weak D match, TRBD1 (6 bases). Germline V lookup: CDR1 SGDLS, CDR2 YYNGEE. This CDR3 contains 16 residues. Trimming cost V 4 bases and J 5 bases, with 19 bases left between them. In DNA form, the CDR3 reads TGTGCCAGCAGCAACGGGACAACGCGGGCCCATCAGCCCCAGCATTTT. Translating it yields CASSNGTTRAHQPQHF. Based on the CDR3 plus reference TRBV9 and TRBJ1-5, the full variable domain is DSGVTQTPKHLITATGQRVTLRCSPRSGDLSVYWYQQSLDQGLQFLIQYYNGEERAKGNILERFSAQQFPDLHSELNLSSLELGDSALYFCASSNGTTRAHQPQHFGDGTRLSIL.

The chain uses TRBV28 and TRBJ1-2, with D perhaps matching TRBD1 (5 bases). CDR3 length: 14 amino acids. The V end was cut by 2 bases, the J end by 7 bases, with 14 bases between. Germline loops: CDR1 MDHEN, CDR2 SYDVKM. CDR3 amino acids: CASSLSQGSVGYTF. CDR3 nucleotides: TGTGCCAGCAGTTTAAGTCAGGGATCTGTTGGCTACACCTTC.

The chain is built from TRBV6-1 and TRBJ2-6; D remains unclear. The CDR3 spans 15 residues. Germline values: CDR1 MNHNS, CDR2 SASEGT. Between the trimmed V and J ends, which lost 8 bases and 0 bases, there was a span of 11 bases. CDR3 region: CASLDLLSGANVLTF. Here the CDR3 DNA reads TGTGCCAGCCTTGATCTGCTCTCTGGGGCCAACGTCCTGACTTTC.

This rearrangement joins TRBV10-3 to TRBJ2-2, with 7 bases lining up with TRBD2. CDR1 ENHRY and CDR2 SYGVKD come from the germline V gene. V lost 3 bases to trimming and J lost 3 bases; unmatched junction nucleotides: 4. The CDR3 has 15 residues. The CDR3 DNA reads TGTGCCATCAGTGAACGACTAGCCGACACCGGGGAGCTGTTTTTT. This sequence encodes CAISERLADTGELFF.

The chain combines TRBV7-6 with TRBJ1-3; 7 nucleotides line up with TRBD1. Germline V gene data show CDR1 as SGHVS and CDR2 as FNYEAQ. This CDR3 region has 16 residues. J was trimmed by 2 bases and V by 1 base; bases with no gene match: 5. CDR3 nucleotides: TGTGCCAGCAGCTTAGAGGCAGGGGGTACTGGAAACACCATATATTTT. Protein sequence: CASSLEAGGTGNTIYF.

The rearrangement uses TRBV10-3 and TRBJ1-2; the match to TRBD1 covers 9 bases. Germline V gene lookup returns CDR1 ENHRY and CDR2 SYGVKD. With V trimmed by 4 bases and J by 4 bases, 7 bases remained unmatched. The CDR3 totals 15 residues. CDR3 nucleotides: TGTGCCATCAGTGCCCCGGGACAGGGTCTCTATGGCTACACCTTC. It translates to CAISAPGQGLYGYTF.

V gene TRBV9 combines with J gene TRBJ2-7; the D call may be TRBD1 or TRBD2 (6 bases each). V dropped 4 bases and J dropped 7 bases, with 24 bases sitting between them. Germline CDR1 and CDR2: SGDLS and YYNGEE. This CDR3 is 16 amino acids long. CDR3 amino acids: CASSPQRQPEGVEQYF. The CDR3 DNA reads TGTGCCAGCAGCCCGCAAAGACAGCCGGAGGGGGTGGAGCAGTACTTC.

The chain combines TRBV2 with TRBJ2-1; possible D gene TRBD1, 6 bases. Deletions cut 6 bases from V and 4 bases from J, with 10 bases between. Germline assignment: CDR1 SNHLY and CDR2 FYNNEI. CDR3 length equals 13 residues. The CDR3 coding sequence is TGTGCCAGCAGGGACAGAAAGTACAATGAGCAGTTCTTC. This codes for CASRDRKYNEQFF.

Notes on this clone: Within the sample, other DNA sequences also encode this same CDR3. The J gene is TRBJ1-1, the V gene TRBV5-4; TRBD1 might be the D (5 bases). The CDR3 totals 13 residues. In germline, CDR1 is SGHNT, CDR2 YYREEE (reference sequence). Trimming removed 4 bases at V and 0 bases at J, with 7 bases between. The CDR3 bases are TGTGCCAGCAGCGGGGCAATGAACACTGAAGCTTTCTTT. Translated: CASSGAMNTEAFF.